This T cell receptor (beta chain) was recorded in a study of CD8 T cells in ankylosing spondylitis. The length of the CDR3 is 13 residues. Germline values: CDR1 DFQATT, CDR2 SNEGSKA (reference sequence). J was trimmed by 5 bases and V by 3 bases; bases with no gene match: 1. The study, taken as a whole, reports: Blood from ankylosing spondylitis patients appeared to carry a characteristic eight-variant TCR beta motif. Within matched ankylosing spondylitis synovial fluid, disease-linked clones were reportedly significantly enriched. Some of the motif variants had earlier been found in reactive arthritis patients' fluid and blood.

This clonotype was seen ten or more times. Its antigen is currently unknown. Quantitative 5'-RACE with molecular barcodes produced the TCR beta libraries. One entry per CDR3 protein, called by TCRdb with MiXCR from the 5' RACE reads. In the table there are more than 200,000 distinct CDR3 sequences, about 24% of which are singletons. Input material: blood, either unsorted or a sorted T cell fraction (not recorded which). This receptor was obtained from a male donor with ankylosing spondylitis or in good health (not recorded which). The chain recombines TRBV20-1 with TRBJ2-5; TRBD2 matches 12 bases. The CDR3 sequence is CSARTSGGETQYF. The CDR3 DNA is TGCAGTGCTAGGACTAGCGGGGGTGAGACCCAGTACTTC.